A selection of T cell receptor beta chains follows, all from one sample in a study of regulatory T cells in long-lasting Graves disease. TCRdb redid the calling of the multiplex PCR reads with MiXCR, one entry per CDR3 protein. The sample contains a few hundred thousand distinct CDR3 sequences, 20% to 25% of which appear only once. The sequences come from peripheral blood mononuclear cells (PBMCs), collected when the disease was refractory, from a patient treated with antithyroid drugs. The receptors come from a female donor with Graves disease. Each CDR3 is given with its conserved first and last residue. A D gene is named only where the DNA matches it firmly. Rows give clone size only sometimes, using once, few, many, or a class for an expanded clone.

abundance: many; d_gene: TRBD1; v_gene: TRBV28; j_gene: TRBJ1-1; CDR3aa: CASSLYRGAEAFF; CDR3nt: TGTGCCAGCAGTTTATACAGGGGGGCTGAAGCTTTCTTT
abundance: few; d_gene: -; v_gene: TRBV18; j_gene: TRBJ2-5; CDR3aa: CASSPPGQSQETQYF; CDR3nt: TGTGCCAGCTCACCACCCGGACAGAGCCAAGAGACCCAGTACTTC
abundance: many; d_gene: TRBD2; v_gene: TRBV28; j_gene: TRBJ2-7; CDR3aa: CASCPIFSIAGGHYEQYF; CDR3nt: TGTGCCAGCTGTCCGATTTTTTCTATAGCGGGAGGGCATTACGAGCAGTACTTC
abundance: few; d_gene: -; v_gene: TRBV6-4; j_gene: TRBJ1-6; CDR3aa: CASSDSINSPLHF; CDR3nt: TGTGCCAGCAGTGACTCCATAAATTCACCCCTCCACTTT
abundance: -; d_gene: -; v_gene: TRBV9; j_gene: TRBJ2-7; CDR3aa: CASSVIRSHEQYF; CDR3nt: TGTGCCAGCAGCGTAATAAGGAGCCACGAGCAGTACTTC
abundance: many; d_gene: TRBD1; v_gene: TRBV2; j_gene: TRBJ2-4; CDR3aa: CASRDRGDIQYF; CDR3nt: TGTGCCAGCAGGGACAGGGGAGACATTCAGTACTTC
abundance: -; d_gene: -; v_gene: TRBV5-8; j_gene: TRBJ2-6; CDR3aa: CASSPSHSGANVLTF; CDR3nt: TGTGCCAGCAGCCCTAGTCATTCTGGGGCCAACGTCCTGACTTTC
abundance: -; d_gene: -; v_gene: TRBV5-8; j_gene: TRBJ2-5; CDR3aa: CASRRAARETQYF; CDR3nt: TGTGCCAGCAGGCGGGCAGCTCGGGAGACCCAGTACTTC
abundance: few; d_gene: TRBD2; v_gene: TRBV5-1; j_gene: TRBJ2-7; CDR3aa: CASSSGLAGEYDEQYF; CDR3nt: TGCGCCAGCAGCTCAGGACTAGCGGGAGAATACGACGAGCAGTACTTC
abundance: many; d_gene: TRBD2; v_gene: TRBV6-5; j_gene: TRBJ2-7; CDR3aa: CASSSPGTSINEQYF; CDR3nt: TGTGCCAGCAGTTCACCCGGGACTAGCATCAACGAGCAGTACTTC
abundance: many; d_gene: -; v_gene: TRBV20-1; j_gene: TRBJ2-4; CDR3aa: CSASRETKNIQYF; CDR3nt: TGCAGTGCAAGTAGGGAAACCAAAAACATTCAGTACTTC
abundance: many; d_gene: TRBD2; v_gene: TRBV20-1; j_gene: TRBJ2-5; CDR3aa: CSARQKLAGVAETQYF; CDR3nt: TGCAGTGCTAGGCAGAAACTAGCGGGAGTCGCAGAGACCCAGTACTTC
abundance: many; d_gene: -; v_gene: TRBV28; j_gene: TRBJ1-2; CDR3aa: CATTTSRDPQDYGYTF; CDR3nt: TGTGCCACCACCACCAGCCGGGACCCGCAGGACTATGGCTACACCTTC
abundance: -; d_gene: -; v_gene: TRBV7-2; j_gene: TRBJ2-3; CDR3aa: CASSFVAWETDTQYF; CDR3nt: TGTGCCAGCAGCTTCGTTGCGTGGGAGACAGATACGCAGTATTTT
abundance: many; d_gene: -; v_gene: TRBV28; j_gene: TRBJ2-7; CDR3aa: CASSPRFEGEQYF; CDR3nt: TGTGCCAGCAGTCCCAGGTTCGAGGGCGAGCAGTACTTC
abundance: few; d_gene: -; v_gene: TRBV6-1; j_gene: TRBJ2-2; CDR3aa: CASRVQGEKTGELFF; CDR3nt: TGTGCCAGCAGGGTCCAGGGAGAGAAGACCGGGGAGCTGTTTTTT
abundance: -; d_gene: -; v_gene: TRBV20-1; j_gene: TRBJ2-7; CDR3aa: CSAPLRVGYEQYF; CDR3nt: TGCAGTGCTCCCTTGCGAGTAGGCTACGAGCAGTACTTC
abundance: many; d_gene: -; v_gene: TRBV2; j_gene: TRBJ1-2; CDR3aa: CASNRQTNYGYTF; CDR3nt: TGTGCCAGCAATAGACAGACTAACTATGGCTACACCTTC